The rows below give T cell receptor beta chains drawn from one sample of a study of radiation and T cells in renal cell carcinoma. Produced via immunoSEQ multiplex PCR; TCRdb's table is partial and in-frame only. The data contain roughly 82,000 clones, 80% to 90% of them singletons. This specimen consisted of blood, obtained from a patient whose treatment included radiotherapy and nephrectomy. These receptors were obtained from a woman in her seventies with renal cell carcinoma. The CDR3 runs from the conserved cysteine through the conserved F or W. D genes are given only for firm matches. A row's size may be missing; if present it is once, few, many or a size class.

>NA|TRBJ1-5|TRBV7-2|once
CASSRVGNSNQPQHF
TGTGCCAGCAGCCGAGTAGGTAATAGCAATCAGCCCCAGCATTTT
>TRBD1|TRBJ2-2|TRBV5-1|NA
CASSLTGDTGELFF
TGCGCCAGCAGCTTAACAGGGGACACCGGGGAGCTGTTTTTT
>NA|TRBJ2-3|TRBV9|NA
CASSTQQGWDTQYF
TGTGCCAGCAGCACACAACAGGGTTGGGATACGCAGTATTTT
>NA|TRBJ1-4|TRBV5-1|NA
CASSSDSPNEKLFF
TGCGCCAGCAGCTCGGACAGCCCCAATGAAAAACTGTTTTTT
>NA|TRBJ2-6|TRBV28|NA
CASSLTQSRANVLTF
TGTGCCAGCAGTTTGACACAAAGTCGGGCCAACGTCCTGACTTTC
>TRBD1|TRBJ2-3|TRBV4-3|NA
CASSQEITGGTDTQYF
TGCGCCAGCAGCCAAGAAATCACAGGGGGCACAGATACGCAGTATTTT
>NA|TRBJ2-5|TRBV9|NA
CASSVDLGRETQYF
TGTGCCAGCAGCGTAGATTTAGGGCGGGAGACCCAGTACTTC
>NA|TRBJ2-5|TRBV7-6|NA
CASSLVTGKETQYF
TGTGCCAGCAGCTTAGTAACAGGGAAAGAGACCCAGTACTTC
>NA|TRBJ1-5|TRBV1|NA
CTSSQDRTEHNQPQHF
TGCACCAGCAGCCAAGATAGGACAGAGCACAATCAGCCCCAGCATTTT
>NA|TRBJ2-3|TRBV7-2|NA
CASSPGSRTDTQYF
TGTGCCAGCAGCCCCGGGTCCCGCACAGATACGCAGTATTTT
>TRBD2|TRBJ2-2|TRBV2|NA
CASSARGGNTGELFF
TGTGCCAGCAGTGCCCGCGGGGGAAACACCGGGGAGCTGTTTTTT
>NA|TRBJ2-2|TRBV9|NA
CASSVTRHGELFF
TGTGCCAGCAGCGTAACCCGCCACGGGGAGCTGTTTTTT
>NA|TRBJ2-7|TRBV5-1|NA
CASSLIGTTYEQYF
TGCGCCAGCAGCCTTATCGGGACAACCTACGAGCAGTACTTC
>NA|TRBJ2-7|TRBV5-1|NA
CASHTPGSYEQYF
TGCGCCAGCCACACCCCCGGTTCCTACGAGCAGTACTTC
>NA|TRBJ2-3|TRBV18|NA
CASSPGAGKLDTQYF
TGTGCCAGCTCACCAGGGGCAGGGAAGTTGGATACGCAGTATTTT
>NA|TRBJ2-6|TRBV6-6|NA
CASSFELAGANVLTF
TGTGCCAGCAGTTTCGAACTGGCTGGGGCCAACGTCCTGACTTTC
>TRBD1|TRBJ2-7|TRBV15|NA
CATSQGQGPHEQYF
TGTGCCACCAGTCAGGGACAGGGTCCCCACGAGCAGTACTTC
>NA|TRBJ1-2|TRBV19|NA
CASGSGQLYGYTF
TGTGCCAGTGGATCAGGACAGCTCTATGGCTACACCTTC
>NA|TRBJ1-4|TRBV7-2|once
CASSLELGGRGEKLFF
TGTGCCAGCAGCTTAGAATTAGGGGGTAGGGGTGAAAAACTGTTTTTT
>NA|TRBJ1-6|TRBV27|NA
CASSLSQISALRTPLHF
TGTGCCAGCAGTTTATCTCAGATTTCGGCCTTAAGGACACCCCTCCACTTT
>NA|TRBJ1-3|TRBV29-1|NA
CSVEALGLGNTIYF
TGCAGCGTTGAAGCGTTGGGGCTCGGAAACACCATATATTTT